This T cell receptor beta chain was captured by sequencing in a study of regulatory T cells in long-lasting Graves disease (dated by TCRdb to about 2021). A note on the overall study: Persistent Graves' disease was defined as antithyroid drug treatment for over 5 years with persistently positive TSH receptor autoantibodies. The study was conducted in China and was registered as a clinical trial. Persistent Graves' disease patients in the clinical cohort had taken antithyroid drugs for about 9.7 years on average. A total of about 33 samples underwent TCR sequencing, from roughly 13 patients with persistent Graves' disease and some 20 patients with newly diagnosed Graves' disease. Peripheral blood TCR sequencing and RNA sequencing compared persistent Graves' disease patients with newly diagnosed Graves' disease patients. Broader findings and caveats from the paper: TRBV28, TRBJ1-2 and TRBJ2-5 were preferentially used in persistent disease, while TRBV20-1 and TRBJ2-1 were favored in newly diagnosed disease. Compared with newly diagnosed patients, patients with persistent Graves' disease had lower TCR Shannon entropy and fewer highly expanded clones, which suggests clonal expansion. The study examined only peripheral blood because the primary lesion, thyroid tissue, could not be accessed. Only the TCR beta chain was sequenced and analyzed. Patients with persistent disease shared more public clonotypes (approximately 2,500) than newly diagnosed patients did (more than 900). The authors noted that the small sample size was a limitation that may lower accuracy.

The time point label of this sample denotes: persistent/refractory GD, antithyroid drugs over 5 years with positive TRAb. For both TCR sequencing and RNA sequencing, RNA was extracted from PBMCs using TRIzol. The diagnosis of Graves' disease followed American Thyroid Association guidelines. Patients were recruited from an endocrinology department in Xi'an, China. Each patient gave about 9.1 milliliters of peripheral blood, collected in an EDTA anticoagulant tube. Ficoll Paque Plus density gradient separation was used to isolate PBMCs, and no further T cell sorting was performed. An Agilent 2100 Bioanalyzer and agarose gel were used to assess RNA quality, and a NanoDrop 2000 was used to measure RNA concentration. Library creation used multiplex PCR. The listed sequencing device is Illumina HiSeq 4000. CDR3 regions were amplified by Arm-PCR with iRepertoire HTBI primers to construct TCR beta libraries. Before sequencing, the PCR products went through gel purification. As for the original processing: Across samples, 60 to 75 TRBV and roughly 15 TRBJ segments were identified and used for gene usage analysis of CDR3 amino acid clonotypes. COPE and FqMerger were used to merge the filtered high-quality paired reads into contigs. BLAST was used to align contigs to IMGT TRBV, TRBD and TRBJ reference genes, and CDR3 was defined according to IMGT. Clonotypes above 0.1% frequency were classified as highly expanded clones. Shannon entropy served as the measure of repertoire diversity, while the Gini coefficient captured V-J evenness. Clonotypes shared by more than one individual were considered public. TCRdb trimmed the raw reads at Q25, called clones with MiXCR and kept productive beta chains. Identical CDR3 proteins give one entry, which carries the most common genes and DNA. TCRdb assigned the V and J calls; the authors' analysis was not used. Within this sample are hundreds of thousands of distinct CDR3 sequences, with under 25% of them counted one time only. The ten most abundant clones make up over 10% of the sample.

The germline V gene sets CDR1 to SGHDT and CDR2 to YYEEEE. From its cysteine to its phenylalanine, the CDR3 spans 15 amino acids. Only the CDR3 portion is preserved as DNA: 45 bases, with reading frame beginning at the first base. V is shortened by 0 bases, J by 0 bases, and the region joining them spans 7 bases. This clonotype was detected once. Its antigen remains undetermined. Per-base qualities were not stored, and no clone one base away is much larger. A solitary read yields weak support. The sequenced sample was peripheral blood mononuclear cells (PBMCs), obtained when the disease was refractory, from a patient treated with antithyroid drugs. The chain is encoded by TRBV5-6 joined to TRBJ1-3; the D gene is perhaps TRBD1, from 5 matching bases. The receptor was derived from a female donor with Graves disease. This receptor carries the CDR3 CASSLAGSSGNTIYF. The base sequence is TGTGCCAGCAGCTTGGCAGGGTCCTCTGGAAACACCATATATTTT.